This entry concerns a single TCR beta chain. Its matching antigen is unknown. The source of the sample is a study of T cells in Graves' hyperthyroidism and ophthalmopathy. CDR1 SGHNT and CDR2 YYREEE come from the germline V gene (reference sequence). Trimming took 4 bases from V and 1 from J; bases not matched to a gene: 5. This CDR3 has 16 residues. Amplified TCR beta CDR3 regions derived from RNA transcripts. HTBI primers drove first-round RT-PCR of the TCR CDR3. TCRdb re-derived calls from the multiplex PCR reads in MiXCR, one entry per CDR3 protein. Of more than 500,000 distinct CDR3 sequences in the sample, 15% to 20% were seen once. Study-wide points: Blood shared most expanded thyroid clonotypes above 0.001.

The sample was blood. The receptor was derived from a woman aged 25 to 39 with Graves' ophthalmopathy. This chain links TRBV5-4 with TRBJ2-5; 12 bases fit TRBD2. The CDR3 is CASSGGLAGFQETQYF. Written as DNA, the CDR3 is TGTGCCAGCAGCGGCGGACTAGCGGGGTTCCAAGAGACCCAGTACTTC.